This is a list of T cell receptor beta chains from one sample in a study of T cell responses to AZD1222 COVID-19 vaccine. Method: immunoSEQ multiplex PCR; TCRdb's copy keeps in-frame clones and lacks some. In the table there are approximately 160,000 clones, around 92% of which are singletons. The sample in question was peripheral blood, obtained on day 0 of AZD1222 vaccination. The source of these receptors is an adult in good health. The CDR3 runs from the conserved cysteine through the conserved F or W. Clone size is not always given. Where it is, it says once, few, many or a class for expanded clones.

clone size	V gene	J gene	CDR3 protein
once	TRBV4-2	TRBJ2-2	CASSQVTLSGNTGELFF
once	TRBV2	TRBJ1-6	CASALGTLNSPLHF
NA	TRBV2	TRBJ1-5	CASSVGRPQHF
once	TRBV5-8	TRBJ2-7	CASSLGVVVDSYEQYF
once	TRBV27	TRBJ1-6	CASSFEGDNSPLHF
NA	TRBV6-6	TRBJ1-1	CASCGQAYLEAFF
NA	TRBV28	TRBJ1-5	CASSPSGVQPQHF
NA	TRBV2	TRBJ1-1	CASSTDSNTEAFF
NA	TRBV7-8	TRBJ1-1	CASSLRGAAGYTEAFF
NA	TRBV6-5	TRBJ1-2	CASSRTVFGDGYTF
NA	TRBV18	TRBJ2-3	CASSPTSDTQYF
NA	TRBV7-9	TRBJ1-2	CASSLDRGYTF
NA	TRBV6-5	TRBJ2-7	CASSYSRAGGREQYF
NA	TRBV7-9	TRBJ1-2	CASSLGRGLTPGGYTF
once	TRBV6-1	TRBJ2-7	CASSEGLGGQFYEQYF
NA	TRBV28	TRBJ2-7	CASADGLLSYEQYF
NA	TRBV4-3	TRBJ2-7	CASSQSIDSRGAGSREQYF
NA	TRBV5-1	TRBJ2-7	CASSPTAGGAAGSYEQYF
NA	TRBV4-3	TRBJ1-1	CASSFTGGTEAFF
NA	TRBV4-1	TRBJ2-5	CASRRMGQETQYF
NA	TRBV6-5	TRBJ1-2	CASSYSGGIANYGYTF
NA	TRBV7-3	TRBJ2-1	CASSLGLDYNEQFF
NA	TRBV27	TRBJ1-2	CASRSLTGNLEANYGYTF
many	TRBV15	TRBJ2-7	CATSRDEFSEQYF
NA	TRBV19	TRBJ1-2	CASSNGIPGVSGYTF
NA	TRBV6-6	TRBJ1-6	CASSRQGPAPNSPLHF
NA	TRBV7-2	TRBJ1-2	CASSLDGTGRGGYTF
NA	TRBV11-3	TRBJ2-3	CASSIGGTTDTQYF
few	TRBV4-2	TRBJ2-3	CASSQDWGQGTGTDTQYF
once	TRBV15	TRBJ2-2	CATSRRSSGGTTGELFF
once	TRBV7-9	TRBJ1-2	CASSREAARGYTF
NA	TRBV11-2	TRBJ1-6	CASSLGQGGSPLHF
NA	TRBV28	TRBJ2-7	CASSLPKRESSYEQYF
NA	TRBV6-1	TRBJ1-1	CASSEGDRGAEAFF
NA	TRBV6-5	TRBJ1-3	CASSSTRVSGNTIYF
NA	TRBV7-2	TRBJ1-1	CASGKWGTEAFF
NA	TRBV7-6	TRBJ2-7	CASSSPEQGTNEQYF
NA	TRBV28	TRBJ2-2	CASRTTANTGELFF
NA	TRBV10-3	TRBJ1-5	CAISESLRELYSNQPQHF
once	TRBV28	TRBJ1-5	CASSSNPAYSNQPQHF
NA	TRBV30	TRBJ2-1	CAWSMQGPNEQFF
NA	TRBV19	TRBJ1-5	CAKTGTDSNQPQHF
NA	TRBV29-1	TRBJ2-3	CSVGRMTGGYTQYF
NA	TRBV3-1/TRBV3-2	TRBJ2-1	CASRLQGSPYNEQFF
NA	TRBV2	TRBJ2-3	CASSDSTFSTASTDTQYF
NA	TRBV30	TRBJ1-2	CACDHRTEPTYGYTF
NA	TRBV9	TRBJ1-1	CASSPQELRFENTEAFF